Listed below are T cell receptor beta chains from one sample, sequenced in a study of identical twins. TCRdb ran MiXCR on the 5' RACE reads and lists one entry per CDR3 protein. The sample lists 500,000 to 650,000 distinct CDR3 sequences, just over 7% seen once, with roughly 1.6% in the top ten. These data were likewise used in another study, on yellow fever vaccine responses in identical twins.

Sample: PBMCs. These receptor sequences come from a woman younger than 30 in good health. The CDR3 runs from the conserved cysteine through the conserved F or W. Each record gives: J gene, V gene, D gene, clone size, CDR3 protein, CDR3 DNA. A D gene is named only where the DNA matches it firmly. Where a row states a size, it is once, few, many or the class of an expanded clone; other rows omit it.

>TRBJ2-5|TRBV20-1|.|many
CSARRSGAETQYF
TGCAGTGCTAGGCGGTCCGGGGCGGAGACCCAGTACTTC
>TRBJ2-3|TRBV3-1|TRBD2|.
CASSQGGTSGGAGNTDTQYF
TGTGCCAGCAGCCAAGGAGGGACTAGCGGGGGGGCCGGGAACACAGATACGCAGTATTTT
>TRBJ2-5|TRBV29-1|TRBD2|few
CSVEETTSVGGAQYF
TGCAGCGTTGAAGAGACCACTAGCGTCGGCGGGGCCCAGTACTTC
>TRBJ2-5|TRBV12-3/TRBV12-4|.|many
CASSFSGVDETQYF
TGTGCCAGCAGTTTTAGTGGGGTTGACGAGACCCAGTACTTC
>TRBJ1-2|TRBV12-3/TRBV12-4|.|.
CASTLTTGYTF
TGTGCCAGCACCCTCACTACAGGCTACACCTTC
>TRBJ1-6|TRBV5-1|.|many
CASQQQDYNSPLHF
TGCGCCAGTCAGCAACAGGACTATAATTCACCCCTCCACTTT
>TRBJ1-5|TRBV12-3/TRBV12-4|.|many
CASSFGGGQPQHF
TGTGCCAGCAGTTTTGGGGGTGGTCAGCCCCAGCATTTT
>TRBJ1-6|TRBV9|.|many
CASSTRRDYNSPLHF
TGTGCCAGCAGCACACGACGGGACTATAATTCACCCCTCCACTTT
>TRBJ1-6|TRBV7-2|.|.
CASSPMSGGVNSPLHF
TGTGCCAGCAGCCCCATGAGTGGGGGCGTGAATTCACCCCTCCACTTT
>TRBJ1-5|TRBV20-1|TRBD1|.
CSARDRGNGQPQHF
TGCAGTGCCAGGGACAGGGGGAACGGTCAGCCCCAGCATTTT
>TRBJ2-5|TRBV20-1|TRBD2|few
CSAFPGGGRKETQYF
TGCAGTGCTTTTCCCGGGGGGGGGCGGAAAGAGACCCAGTACTTC
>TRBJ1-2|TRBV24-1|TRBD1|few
CATSAPTGTYGYTF
TGTGCCACCAGTGCTCCGACAGGGACCTATGGCTACACCTTC
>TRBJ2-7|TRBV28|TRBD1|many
CASHARDRLGYEQYF
TGTGCCAGTCACGCCCGGGACAGGCTGGGTTATGAGCAGTACTTC
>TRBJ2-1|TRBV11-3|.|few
CASSLADPFVEQFF
TGTGCCAGCAGCTTAGCTGATCCGTTCGTTGAGCAGTTCTTC
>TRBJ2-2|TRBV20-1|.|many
CSAWGVGTGELFF
TGCAGTGCTTGGGGGGTCGGCACCGGGGAGCTGTTTTTT
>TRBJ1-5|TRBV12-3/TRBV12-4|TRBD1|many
CASSFEGAVQPQHF
TGTGCCAGCAGTTTTGAGGGGGCCGTTCAGCCCCAGCATTTT
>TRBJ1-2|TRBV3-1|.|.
CASSRDAGYTF
TGTGCCAGCAGCCGCGACGCTGGCTACACCTTC
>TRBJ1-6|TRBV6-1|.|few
CASSDWRNSSPLHF
TGTGCCAGCAGTGATTGGAGGAATTCTTCACCCCTCCACTTT
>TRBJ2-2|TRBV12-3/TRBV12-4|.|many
CASSSGTYANTGELFF
TGTGCCAGCAGTTCCGGGACTTATGCGAACACCGGGGAGCTGTTTTTT
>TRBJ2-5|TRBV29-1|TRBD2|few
CSYSPGLAGGTQYF
TGCAGCTACTCCCCGGGACTAGCGGGGGGGACCCAGTACTTC
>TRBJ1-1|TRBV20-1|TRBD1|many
CSATSGGNTEAFF
TGCAGTGCTACTTCAGGGGGCAACACTGAAGCTTTCTTT
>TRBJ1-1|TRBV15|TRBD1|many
CATSSPPRDRGFEAFF
TGTGCCACCAGCAGCCCGCCCCGGGACAGGGGATTTGAAGCTTTCTTT
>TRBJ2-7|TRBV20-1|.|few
CSARETSSGYEQYF
TGCAGTGCTAGAGAAACTAGCTCGGGATACGAGCAGTACTTC
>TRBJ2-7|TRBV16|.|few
CASSQVIGSSYEQYF
TGTGCCAGCAGCCAGGTGATAGGAAGTTCCTACGAGCAGTACTTC
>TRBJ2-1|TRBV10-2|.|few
CASRQGLGEQFF
TGCGCCAGCAGGCAGGGTCTGGGTGAGCAGTTCTTC
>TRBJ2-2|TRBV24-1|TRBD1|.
CATRSRGQGTTNTGELFF
TGTGCCACCCGCTCTAGGGGACAGGGGACAACGAACACCGGGGAGCTGTTTTTT
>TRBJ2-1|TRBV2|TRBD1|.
CASSEAPETGGFF
TGTGCCAGCAGTGAAGCCCCGGAGACAGGGGGGTTCTTC
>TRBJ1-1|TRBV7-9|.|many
CASSFWGSTEAFF
TGTGCCAGCAGCTTCTGGGGGTCTACTGAAGCTTTCTTT
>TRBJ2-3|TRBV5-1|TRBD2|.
CASSNQASGGWTDTQYF
TGCGCCAGCAGCAACCAGGCTAGCGGGGGATGGACAGATACGCAGTATTTT
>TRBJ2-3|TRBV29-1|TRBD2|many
CSVERLAGGMLDTQYF
TGCAGCGTTGAGAGACTAGCGGGGGGTATGCTCGATACGCAGTATTTT
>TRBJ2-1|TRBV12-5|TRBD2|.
CASGLLAGTTLGEQFF
TGTGCTAGTGGTTTGCTCGCCGGGACTACCCTCGGTGAGCAGTTCTTC
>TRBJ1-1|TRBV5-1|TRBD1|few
CASSLEGAMAEAFF
TGCGCCAGCAGCTTGGAGGGGGCGATGGCTGAAGCTTTCTTT
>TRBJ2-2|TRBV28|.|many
CASSFPDSLKNTGELFF
TGTGCCAGCAGTTTCCCGGACAGTTTGAAGAACACCGGGGAGCTGTTTTTT
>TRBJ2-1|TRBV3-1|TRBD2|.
CASSQDFASGVNEQFF
TGTGCCAGCAGCCAAGATTTCGCTAGCGGGGTAAATGAGCAGTTCTTC
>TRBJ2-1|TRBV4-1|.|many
CASSQGLLAPGSNEQFF
TGCGCCAGCAGCCAAGGTTTGCTAGCACCGGGGAGTAATGAGCAGTTCTTC
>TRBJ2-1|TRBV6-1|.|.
CASFLADSYNEQFF
TGTGCCAGCTTTTTAGCGGACTCCTACAATGAGCAGTTCTTC
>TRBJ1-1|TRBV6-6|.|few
CASTMGNTEAFF
TGTGCCAGCACCATGGGAAACACTGAAGCTTTCTTT
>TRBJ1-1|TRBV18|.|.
CASSPRVDTEAFF
TGTGCCAGCTCACCCAGGGTGGACACTGAAGCTTTCTTT
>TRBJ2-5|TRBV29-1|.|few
CSVVAGGVQTQYF
TGCAGCGTTGTCGCTGGAGGGGTGCAGACCCAGTACTTC
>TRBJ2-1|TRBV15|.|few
CATSRDLSGYNEQFF
TGTGCCACCAGCAGAGATCTGAGCGGCTACAATGAGCAGTTCTTC
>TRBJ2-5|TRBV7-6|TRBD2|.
CASSLGLGLADSETQYF
TGTGCCAGCAGCCTAGGGCTTGGACTAGCGGACTCAGAGACCCAGTACTTC
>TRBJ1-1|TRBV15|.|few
CATSRDSYTEAFF
TGTGCCACCAGCCGAGACAGTTACACTGAAGCTTTCTTT
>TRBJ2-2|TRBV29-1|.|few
CSVTGLTTGELFF
TGCAGCGTGACGGGACTGACTACCGGGGAGCTGTTTTTT
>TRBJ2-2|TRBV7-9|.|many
CASSLMAPNTGELFF
TGTGCCAGCTCCCTTATGGCACCGAACACCGGGGAGCTGTTTTTT